The rows below give T cell receptor beta chains drawn from one sample of a study of T-cell memory formation after mild COVID-19. MiXCR was run by TCRdb on the 5' RACE reads, yielding one entry per CDR3 protein. There are hundreds of thousands of distinct CDR3 sequences in the sample; approximately 15% occur only once, and around 23% lies in the top ten. The material sequenced was PBMCs or a T cell subset sorted from them (not recorded which). The receptor source for this set is a man younger than 35 who had mild COVID-19 (a few samples of this study predate the infection). Cell type and time point are not known. Each CDR3 is given with its conserved first and last residue. The D gene is left open where the match is weak. A clone size is listed for some rows: how often the clone was seen (once, few, many), or a class if it is expanded.

>14|.|TRBV7-6|TRBJ2-3|.
TGTGCCAGCAGCTTAGGCGGGGGCTCAGATACGCAGTATTTT
CASSLGGGSDTQYF
>14|few|TRBV4-3|TRBJ2-5|.
TGCGCCAGCAGCCTCCAGGGCGGGAAGGAGACCCAGTACTTC
CASSLQGGKETQYF
>11|.|TRBV20-1|TRBJ1-5|.
TGCAGTGCTGGGCAGGGAAATGCCCAGCATTTT
CSAGQGNAQHF
>14|few|TRBV19|TRBJ1-1|.
TGTGCCAGTAAATCATGGGGCAGGGACACTGAAGCTTTCTTT
CASKSWGRDTEAFF
>14|.|TRBV11-2|TRBJ2-1|.
TGTGCCAGCAGCTGGCGGACGGACTACAATGAGCAGTTCTTC
CASSWRTDYNEQFF
>14|once|TRBV12-3/TRBV12-4|TRBJ1-6|.
TGTGCCAGCAGTTTAGCGACGGCTAATTCACCCCTCCACTTT
CASSLATANSPLHF
>17|few|TRBV7-9|TRBJ2-1|TRBD2
TGTGCCAGCAGCTCTGTGGGACTAGCGGGGGTATACAATGAGCAGTTCTTC
CASSSVGLAGVYNEQFF
>15|.|TRBV20-1|TRBJ1-2|TRBD1
TGCAGTGCTAGAGGGGGACAGGGGAATTCCTATGGCTACACCTTC
CSARGGQGNSYGYTF
>17|few|TRBV7-6|TRBJ2-7|TRBD1
TGTGCCAGCAGCTTTTCCCGGACAGGGGGGAGCTCCTACGAGCAGTACTTC
CASSFSRTGGSSYEQYF
>15|many|TRBV7-9|TRBJ2-3|.
TGTGCCAGCGGCGGCGCGGGGATTAGCACAGATACGCAGTATTTT
CASGGAGISTDTQYF
>15|.|TRBV29-1|TRBJ2-3|.
TGCAGCGTTGCGCTGTGGACTACAAGCACAGATACGCAGTATTTT
CSVALWTTSTDTQYF
>18|few|TRBV21-1|TRBJ2-5|.
TGTGCCAGCAGGTCCCCGGGGTTGGGGACAGGGGACGAAGAGACCCAGTACTTC
CASRSPGLGTGDEETQYF
>14|few|TRBV6-1|TRBJ2-6|.
TGTGCCAGCAGTGACGGGGCTGGGGCCAACGTCCTGACTTTC
CASSDGAGANVLTF
>14|many|TRBV7-9|TRBJ2-1|.
TGTGCCAGCAGCTTAGCCCAGGCAGACAATGAGCAGTTCTTC
CASSLAQADNEQFF
>14|.|TRBV7-3|TRBJ2-3|.
TGTGCCAGCAGCTTAGCCGGACAGACAGATACGCAGTATTTT
CASSLAGQTDTQYF
>15|.|TRBV12-3/TRBV12-4|TRBJ2-3|.
TGTGCCAGCAGCCCTCGAGCGAGGGGCGTTGGTACGCAGTATTTT
CASSPRARGVGTQYF
>13|many|TRBV6-6|TRBJ1-1|.
TGTGCCAGCAGCCCACAGGGTCGTGGTGAAGCTTTCTTT
CASSPQGRGEAFF
>12|few|TRBV10-3|TRBJ2-7|.
TGTGCCATCAGGAAGGACCAGTACGAGCAGTACTTC
CAIRKDQYEQYF
>13|.|TRBV2|TRBJ1-2|.
TGTGCCAGCCAGGCGGACGGGAGTTATGGCTACACCTTC
CASQADGSYGYTF
>16|.|TRBV7-2|TRBJ1-3|TRBD1
TGTGCCAGCAGCTCCACCGGGACAGAATCTGGAAACACCATATATTTT
CASSSTGTESGNTIYF
>15|few|TRBV7-2|TRBJ1-5|TRBD1
TGTGCCAGCAGCTTAGATGGGACAGGGGGTCAGCCCCAGCATTTT
CASSLDGTGGQPQHF
>16|few|TRBV4-2|TRBJ2-7|TRBD2
TGTGCCAGCAGCCAAGATCTGGGCGGGGGGACTTACGAGCAGTACTTC
CASSQDLGGGTYEQYF
>13|.|TRBV11-2|TRBJ2-1|.
TGTGCCAGCAGCTTAGAGGCTTTCAATGAGCAGTTCTTC
CASSLEAFNEQFF
>13|few|TRBV12-3/TRBV12-4|TRBJ2-1|.
TGTGCCAGCAGTTTAGCGAGCCCCAGTGAGCAGTTCTTC
CASSLASPSEQFF
>16|.|TRBV15|TRBJ1-3|.
TGTGCCACCAGCAGAGACCCCGCGGCTGCTGGAAACACCATATATTTT
CATSRDPAAAGNTIYF
>13|few|TRBV28|TRBJ1-1|.
TGTGCCAGCAGTTTACCGGCTAGGCCTGAAGCTTTCTTT
CASSLPARPEAFF
>15|few|TRBV5-1|TRBJ2-1|.
TGCGCCAGCAGCAAGGAGCCCGGCACCTACAATGAGCAGTTCTTC
CASSKEPGTYNEQFF
>14|few|TRBV5-1|TRBJ2-3|.
TGCGCCAGCAGAGCGGTCCAGCTCACAGATACGCAGTATTTT
CASRAVQLTDTQYF
>15|.|TRBV6-1|TRBJ2-3|.
TGTGCCAGCAGTGAACTCGGCAGGGGAAGAGATACGCAGTATTTT
CASSELGRGRDTQYF
>13|.|TRBV18|TRBJ2-1|.
TGTGCCAGCTCACCATCAGGGGGGAATGAGCAGTTCTTC
CASSPSGGNEQFF
>17|few|TRBV9|TRBJ2-3|.
TGTGCCAGCAGCGCCGGACGGACGATCCCTAGCACAGATACGCAGTATTTT
CASSAGRTIPSTDTQYF
>14|.|TRBV6-2/TRBV6-3|TRBJ2-7|.
TGTGCCAGCGTGGACCGGGGACGGAGATACGAGCAGTACTTC
CASVDRGRRYEQYF
>13|few|TRBV6-2/TRBV6-3|TRBJ1-1|.
TGTGCCAGCAGTTACCCCCTGTTTCCGGAAGCTTTCTTT
CASSYPLFPEAFF
>13|.|TRBV4-2|TRBJ2-4|.
TGTGCCAGCAGCCTCTTTGAGGACAACATTCAGTACTTC
CASSLFEDNIQYF
>11|few|TRBV20-1|TRBJ1-1|.
TGCAGTATCATTGAGAACACTGAAGCTTTCTTT
CSIIENTEAFF
>14|few|TRBV3-1|TRBJ1-4|.
TGTGCCAGCAGCCGTCAGACAACTAATGAAAAACTGTTTTTT
CASSRQTTNEKLFF
>12|.|TRBV29-1|TRBJ1-1|.
TGCAGCGTCCAGGACGGGAACACTGAAGCTTTCTTT
CSVQDGNTEAFF
>18|.|TRBV5-1|TRBJ2-1|TRBD1
TGCGCCAGCAGCTCCTTTCGCATGTCGGGACAGGGGGACAATGAGCAGTTCTTC
CASSSFRMSGQGDNEQFF
>14|few|TRBV7-8|TRBJ2-3|.
TGTGCCAGCAGCTTAATGGCTAGCACAGATACGCAGTATTTT
CASSLMASTDTQYF
>16|few|TRBV12-3/TRBV12-4|TRBJ2-1|TRBD1
TGTGCCAGCAGCAACATGGGGGGACAGGCTTCTAATGAGCAGTTCTTC
CASSNMGGQASNEQFF
>15|few|TRBV12-3/TRBV12-4|TRBJ1-1|TRBD1
TGTGCCAGCAGTCCAAGGGACAGGGTCTACCCTGAAGCTTTCTTT
CASSPRDRVYPEAFF
>14|.|TRBV6-5|TRBJ1-5|.
TGTGCCAGCAGCCCAGGGGTTCTCAATCAGCCCCAGCATTTT
CASSPGVLNQPQHF
>19|.|TRBV4-3|TRBJ2-2|TRBD2
TGCGCCAGCAGCCAAGATCGACGGACTAGCGGGGGGCCGGGTAGGGAGCTGTTTTTT
CASSQDRRTSGGPGRELFF